The clone carrying this TCR beta chain was seen only a few times. Its cognate antigen is unknown. The study gave focal radiation plus ipilimumab CTLA-4 blockade to patients with chemo-refractory metastatic non-small-cell lung cancer. This entry comes from a study of radiotherapy plus CTLA-4 blockade in lung cancer. The CDR3 consists of 15 residues. Trimming cost V 4 bases and J 7 bases; bases outside gene matches: 6. Germline V gene sequence: CDR1 SGHDN, CDR2 FVKESK. Assay used: immunoSEQ multiplex PCR; TCRdb lists only in-frame clones, some missing. The table records over 80,000 clones, roughly 87% of them present only once. Overall study results and limits: TCR clones from tumors expanded in blood after radiotherapy plus ipilimumab.

The source was peripheral blood, collected from a patient treated with radiotherapy plus ipilimumab. This clonotype was obtained from a human donor with non-small cell lung cancer who had stable disease on radiotherapy plus ipilimumab. The chain couples TRBV14 to TRBJ2-3, with 12 bases fitting TRBD2. As DNA, the CDR3 is TGTGCCAGCAGCCTGCTAGCGGGGGGGCAATATACGCAGTATTTT. Its protein product is CASSLLAGGQYTQYF.